Following are 3 T cell receptor beta chains from one sample sequenced in a study of OX40 agonist ivuxolimab in advanced cancers. Clones were sequenced by immunoSEQ multiplex PCR, and TCRdb holds only the in-frame ones, with some missing. The repertoire has 80,000 or so clones, about 88% of them found once; the top ten carry approximately 8%. Here the sequenced sample was CD4+ or CD8+ T cells sorted from blood, taken in a trial of the OX40 agonist ivuxolimab. The receptors stem from an adult with an advanced solid tumor such as melanoma, head and neck, liver or kidney cancer.

This chain connects TRBV7-8 to TRBJ2-1, with 11 bases fitting TRBD2. CDR3 size: 17 residues. Germline lookup yields CDR1 SGHVS and CDR2 FQNEAQ. V was clipped by 4 bases and J by 10 bases; unmatched bases: 15. The CDR3 region is CASSSLPGLAVLREQFF. In DNA, the CDR3 is TGTGCCAGCAGCTCACTACCGGGACTAGCGGTGCTCCGGGAGCAGTTCTTC.

This clone was recorded once. V gene TRBV7-2 combines with J gene TRBJ1-1, with D perhaps matching TRBD1 (5 bases). V lost 2 bases to trimming and J lost 1 base, with 11 bases between them. This CDR3 contains 15 residues. CDR1 SGHTA and CDR2 FQGNSA come from the germline V gene. The CDR3 loop reads CASSLWGTQNTEAFF. In DNA form, the CDR3 reads TGTGCCAGCAGCTTATGGGGCACACAGAACACTGAAGCTTTCTTT.

This clone was recorded only once. The chain has TRBV5-4 and TRBJ2-3; TRBD2 might be the D (6 bases). This CDR3 is built from 16 residues. The germline V and J ends were trimmed by 6 bases and 4 bases, with 21 bases remaining between them. Germline CDR1 reads SGHNT; CDR2 reads YYREEE (reference sequence). The DNA for the CDR3 is TGTGCCAGCAATCACCCGGTGGGGGAGGCCCCAGATACGCAGTATTTT. Translated: CASNHPVGEAPDTQYF.